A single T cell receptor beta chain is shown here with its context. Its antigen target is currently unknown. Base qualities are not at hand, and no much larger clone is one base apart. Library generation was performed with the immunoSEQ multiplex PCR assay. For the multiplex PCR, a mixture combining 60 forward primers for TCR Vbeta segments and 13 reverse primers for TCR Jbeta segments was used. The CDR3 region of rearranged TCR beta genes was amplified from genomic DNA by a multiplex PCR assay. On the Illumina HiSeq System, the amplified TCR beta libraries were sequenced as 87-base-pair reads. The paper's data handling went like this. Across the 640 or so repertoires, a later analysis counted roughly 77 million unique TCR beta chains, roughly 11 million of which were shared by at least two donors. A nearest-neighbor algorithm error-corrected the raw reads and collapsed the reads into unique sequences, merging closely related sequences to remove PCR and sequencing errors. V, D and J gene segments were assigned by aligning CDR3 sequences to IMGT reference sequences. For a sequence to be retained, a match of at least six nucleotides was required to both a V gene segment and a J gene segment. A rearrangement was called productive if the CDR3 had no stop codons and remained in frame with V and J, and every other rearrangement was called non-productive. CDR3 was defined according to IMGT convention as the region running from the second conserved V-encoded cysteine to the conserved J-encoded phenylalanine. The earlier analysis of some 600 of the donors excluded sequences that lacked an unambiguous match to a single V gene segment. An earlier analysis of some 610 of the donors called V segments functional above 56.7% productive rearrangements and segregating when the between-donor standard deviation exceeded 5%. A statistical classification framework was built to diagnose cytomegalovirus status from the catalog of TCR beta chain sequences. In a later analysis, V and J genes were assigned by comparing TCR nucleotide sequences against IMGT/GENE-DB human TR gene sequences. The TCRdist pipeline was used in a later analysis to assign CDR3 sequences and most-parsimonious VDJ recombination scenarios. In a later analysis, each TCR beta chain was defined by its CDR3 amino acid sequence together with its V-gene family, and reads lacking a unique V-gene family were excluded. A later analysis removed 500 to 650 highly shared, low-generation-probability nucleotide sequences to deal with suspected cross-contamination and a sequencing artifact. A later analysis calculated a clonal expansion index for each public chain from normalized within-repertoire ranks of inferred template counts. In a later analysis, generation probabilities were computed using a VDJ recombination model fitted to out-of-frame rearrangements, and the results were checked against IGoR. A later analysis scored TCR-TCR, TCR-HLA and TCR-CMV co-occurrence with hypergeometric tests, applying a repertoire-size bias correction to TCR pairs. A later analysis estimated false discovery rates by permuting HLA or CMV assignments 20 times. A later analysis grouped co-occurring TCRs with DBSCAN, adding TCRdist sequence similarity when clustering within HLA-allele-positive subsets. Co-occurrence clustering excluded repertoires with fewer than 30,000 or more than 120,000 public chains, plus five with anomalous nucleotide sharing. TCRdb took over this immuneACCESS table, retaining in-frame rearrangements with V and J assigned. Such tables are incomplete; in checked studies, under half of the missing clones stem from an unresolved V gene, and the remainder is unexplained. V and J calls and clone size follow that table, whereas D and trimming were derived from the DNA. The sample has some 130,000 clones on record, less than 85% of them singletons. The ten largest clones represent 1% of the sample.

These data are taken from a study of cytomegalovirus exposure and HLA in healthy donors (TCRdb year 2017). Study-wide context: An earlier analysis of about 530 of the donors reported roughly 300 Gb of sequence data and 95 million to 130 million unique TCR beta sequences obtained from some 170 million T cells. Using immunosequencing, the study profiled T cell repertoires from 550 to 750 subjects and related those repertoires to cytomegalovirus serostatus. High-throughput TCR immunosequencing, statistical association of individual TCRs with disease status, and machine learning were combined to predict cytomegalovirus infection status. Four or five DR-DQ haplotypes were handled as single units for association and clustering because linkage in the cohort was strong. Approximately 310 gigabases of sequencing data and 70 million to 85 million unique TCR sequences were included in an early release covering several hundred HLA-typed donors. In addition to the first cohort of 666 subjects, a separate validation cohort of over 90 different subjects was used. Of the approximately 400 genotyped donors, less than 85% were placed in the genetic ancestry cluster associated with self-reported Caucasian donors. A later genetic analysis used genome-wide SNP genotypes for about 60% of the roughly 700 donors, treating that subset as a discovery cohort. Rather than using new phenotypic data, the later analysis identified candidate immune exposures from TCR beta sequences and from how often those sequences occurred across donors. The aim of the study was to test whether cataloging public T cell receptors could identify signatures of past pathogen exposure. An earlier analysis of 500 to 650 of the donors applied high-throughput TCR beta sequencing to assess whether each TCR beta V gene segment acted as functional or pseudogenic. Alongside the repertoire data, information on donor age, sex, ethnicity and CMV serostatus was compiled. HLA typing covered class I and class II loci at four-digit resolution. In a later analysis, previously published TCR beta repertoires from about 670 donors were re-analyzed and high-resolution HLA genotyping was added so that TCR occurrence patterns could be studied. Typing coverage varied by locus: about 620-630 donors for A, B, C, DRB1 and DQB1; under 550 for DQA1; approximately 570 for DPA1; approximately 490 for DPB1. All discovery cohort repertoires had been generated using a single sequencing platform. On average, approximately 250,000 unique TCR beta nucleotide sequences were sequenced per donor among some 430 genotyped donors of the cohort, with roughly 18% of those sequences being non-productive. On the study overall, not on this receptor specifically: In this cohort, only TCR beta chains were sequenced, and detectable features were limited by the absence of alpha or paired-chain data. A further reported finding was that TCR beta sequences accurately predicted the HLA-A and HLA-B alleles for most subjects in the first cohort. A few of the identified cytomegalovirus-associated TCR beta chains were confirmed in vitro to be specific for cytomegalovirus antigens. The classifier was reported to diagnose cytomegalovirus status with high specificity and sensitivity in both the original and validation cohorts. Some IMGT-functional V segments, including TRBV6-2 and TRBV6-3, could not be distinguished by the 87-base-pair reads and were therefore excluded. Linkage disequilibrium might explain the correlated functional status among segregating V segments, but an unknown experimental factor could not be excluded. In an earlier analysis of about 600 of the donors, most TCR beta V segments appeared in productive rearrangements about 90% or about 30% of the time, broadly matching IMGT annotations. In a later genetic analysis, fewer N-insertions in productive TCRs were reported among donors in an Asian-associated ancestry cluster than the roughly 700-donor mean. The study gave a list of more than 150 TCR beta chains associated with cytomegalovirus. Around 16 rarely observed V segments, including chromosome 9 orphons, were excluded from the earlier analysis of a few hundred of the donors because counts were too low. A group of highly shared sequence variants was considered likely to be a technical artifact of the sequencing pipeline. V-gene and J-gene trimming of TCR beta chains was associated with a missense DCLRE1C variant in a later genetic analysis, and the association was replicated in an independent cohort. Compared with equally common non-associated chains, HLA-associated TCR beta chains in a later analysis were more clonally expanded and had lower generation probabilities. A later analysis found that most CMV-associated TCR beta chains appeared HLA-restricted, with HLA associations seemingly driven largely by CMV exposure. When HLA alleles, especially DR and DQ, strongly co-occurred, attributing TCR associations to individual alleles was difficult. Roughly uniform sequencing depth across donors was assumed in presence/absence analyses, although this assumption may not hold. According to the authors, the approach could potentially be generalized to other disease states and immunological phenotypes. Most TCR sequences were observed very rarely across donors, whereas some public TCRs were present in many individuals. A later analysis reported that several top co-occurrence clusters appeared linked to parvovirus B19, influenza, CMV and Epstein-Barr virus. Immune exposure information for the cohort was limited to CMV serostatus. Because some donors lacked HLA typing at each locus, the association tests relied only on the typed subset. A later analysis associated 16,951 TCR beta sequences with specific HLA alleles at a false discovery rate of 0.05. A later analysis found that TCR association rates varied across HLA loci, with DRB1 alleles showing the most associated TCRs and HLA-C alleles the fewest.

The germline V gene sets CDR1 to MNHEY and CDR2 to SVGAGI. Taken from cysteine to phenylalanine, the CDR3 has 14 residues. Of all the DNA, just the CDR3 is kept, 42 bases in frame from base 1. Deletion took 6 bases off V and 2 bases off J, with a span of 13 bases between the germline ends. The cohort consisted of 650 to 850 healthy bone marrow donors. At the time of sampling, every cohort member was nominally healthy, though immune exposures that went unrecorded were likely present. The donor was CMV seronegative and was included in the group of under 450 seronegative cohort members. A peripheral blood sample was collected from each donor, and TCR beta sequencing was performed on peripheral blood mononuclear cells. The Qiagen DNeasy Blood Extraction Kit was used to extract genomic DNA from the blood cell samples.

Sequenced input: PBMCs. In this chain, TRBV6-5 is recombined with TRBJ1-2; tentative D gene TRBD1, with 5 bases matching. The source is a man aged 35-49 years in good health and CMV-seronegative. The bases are TGTGCCAGCAGCCCCCGGCAGGGCAACTATGGCTACACCTTC. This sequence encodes CASSPRQGNYGYTF.